A selection of T cell receptor beta chains follows, all from one sample in a study of siplizumab effects on memory and regulatory T cells. Repertoires were generated with immunoSEQ multiplex PCR, while TCRdb's copy carries only in-frame clones and drops some. The table records tens of thousands of clones, 80% to 90% of them present only once. What was sequenced was Tregs sorted from blood. Every receptor here comes from a human donor in good health. Both conserved end residues are part of each CDR3. D genes are given only for firm matches. Clone size is shown for a subset of rows, as once, few, many or a class of expanded clone.

d_gene	v_gene	j_gene	abundance	CDR3aa	CDR3nt
.	TRBV7-2	TRBJ1-3	.	CASSLGSLTSGNTIYF	TGTGCCAGCAGCTTAGGCAGCTTAACCTCTGGAAACACCATATATTTT
TRBD2	TRBV6-1	TRBJ2-1	.	CASSGGTSGNNEQFF	TGTGCCAGCAGTGGAGGGACTAGCGGGAACAATGAGCAGTTCTTC
.	TRBV4-1	TRBJ2-5	.	CASRGMAQETQYF	TGCGCCAGCAGGGGTATGGCACAAGAGACCCAGTACTTC
TRBD2	TRBV19	TRBJ2-2	.	CATAPAGGSFGELFF	TGTGCCACAGCGCCAGCGGGAGGGTCTTTTGGGGAGCTGTTTTTT
.	TRBV2	TRBJ1-5	.	CASSEFSSNQPQHF	TGTGCCAGCAGTGAGTTTTCGAGTAATCAGCCCCAGCATTTT
TRBD2	TRBV5-1	TRBJ2-7	.	CASREGGSGGYEQYF	TGCGCCAGCAGGGAAGGCGGTAGCGGGGGCTACGAGCAGTACTTC
.	TRBV12-5	TRBJ2-5	.	CASARPQREETQYF	TGTGCTAGTGCCCGCCCACAGCGGGAAGAGACCCAGTACTTC
.	TRBV30	TRBJ1-5	.	CAWSVKGDQPQHF	TGTGCCTGGAGTGTGAAGGGAGATCAGCCCCAGCATTTT
.	TRBV5-6	TRBJ1-2	.	CASSLGRKGGYGYTF	TGTGCCAGCAGCTTGGGGCGCAAGGGAGGCTATGGCTACACCTTC
TRBD2	TRBV7-3	TRBJ2-2	.	CASSPSGRAAGELFF	TGTGCCAGCAGTCCTAGCGGGAGGGCCGCCGGGGAGCTGTTTTTT
TRBD2	TRBV27	TRBJ2-1	.	CASSSLAGVSYNEQFF	TGTGCCAGCAGTTCGCTAGCGGGGGTTTCCTACAATGAGCAGTTCTTC
TRBD1	TRBV27	TRBJ2-1	.	CASSILGTGEAEQFF	TGTGCCAGCAGCATTCTGGGGACAGGGGAGGCTGAGCAGTTCTTC
TRBD1	TRBV28	TRBJ2-7	.	CASSKRTGHLYEQYF	TGTGCCAGCAGCAAAAGGACAGGGCATCTCTACGAGCAGTACTTC
TRBD2	TRBV9	TRBJ2-1	.	CASSPRGLGLTGGEQFF	TGTGCCAGCAGCCCGCGAGGTTTGGGACTAACCGGTGGTGAGCAGTTCTTC
.	TRBV7-9	TRBJ2-5	once	CASSLAPGAQETQYF	TGTGCCAGCAGCTTAGCCCCGGGGGCCCAAGAGACCCAGTACTTC
.	TRBV9	TRBJ1-2	.	CASSVQAGANYGYTF	TGTGCCAGCAGCGTACAGGCAGGAGCTAACTATGGCTACACCTTC
TRBD2	TRBV4-2	TRBJ2-7	.	CASSPSGGATYEQYF	TGTGCCAGCAGTCCTAGCGGGGGCGCAACCTACGAGCAGTACTTC
.	TRBV5-4	TRBJ2-2	.	CASSFSSFTGELFF	TGTGCCAGCAGCTTTTCCTCGTTCACCGGGGAGCTGTTTTTT
TRBD1	TRBV10-2	TRBJ2-7	.	CATGTGSSYEQYF	TGCGCCACCGGGACAGGGAGCTCCTACGAGCAGTACTTC
.	TRBV19	TRBJ2-1	.	CASSEGSSYNEQFF	TGTGCCAGTAGTGAGGGGAGCTCCTACAATGAGCAGTTCTTC
TRBD2	TRBV29-1	TRBJ2-1	.	CSVAGTSTGSYNEQFF	TGCAGCGTCGCCGGGACTAGCACCGGCTCCTACAATGAGCAGTTCTTC
TRBD2	TRBV5-4	TRBJ2-1	.	CASSWGGDLVDEQFF	TGTGCCAGCAGCTGGGGGGGGGACCTTGTGGATGAGCAGTTCTTC
.	TRBV28	TRBJ1-3	.	CASSPGGVGNTIYF	TGTGCCAGCAGTCCCGGGGGGGTTGGAAACACCATATATTTT
TRBD1	TRBV28	TRBJ2-2	once	CASQGEGTGELFF	TGTGCCAGCCAGGGGGAAGGAACCGGGGAGCTGTTTTTT
TRBD1	TRBV19	TRBJ2-7	.	CASSPPGQGYYEQYF	TGTGCCAGTAGTCCCCCGGGACAGGGGTACTACGAGCAGTACTTC
TRBD1	TRBV5-1	TRBJ2-7	.	CASSLTGTGFSYEQYF	TGCGCCAGCAGCTTGACCGGGACAGGGTTCTCCTACGAGCAGTACTTC
.	TRBV19	TRBJ2-1	.	CASSIWGRRGNEQFF	TGTGCCAGTAGTATTTGGGGGAGAAGAGGCAATGAGCAGTTCTTC
TRBD1	TRBV7-9	TRBJ1-1	.	CASSREGAGNTEAFF	TGTGCCAGCAGCAGAGAGGGGGCAGGGAACACTGAAGCTTTCTTT
.	TRBV15	TRBJ2-1	.	CATSRDWGEQFF	TGTGCCACCAGCAGAGATTGGGGTGAGCAGTTCTTC
.	TRBV7-8	TRBJ1-4	.	CASSLRVPGNNEKLFF	TGTGCCAGCAGCTTAAGGGTTCCAGGGAACAATGAAAAACTGTTTTTT
.	TRBV7-3	TRBJ2-1	.	CASRHTGGEQFF	TGTGCCAGCAGGCACACGGGGGGCGAGCAGTTCTTC
TRBD1	TRBV7-9	TRBJ1-2	.	CASSLAVTGGRGYTF	TGTGCCAGCAGCTTAGCCGTGACAGGGGGCCGGGGCTACACCTTC
.	TRBV7-9	TRBJ2-1	.	CASSFGRARPPFF	TGTGCCAGCAGCTTCGGCAGAGCACGCCCGCCGTTCTTC
.	TRBV6-5	TRBJ2-1	.	CASSYWGGPGVGEQFF	TGTGCCAGCAGTTATTGGGGGGGCCCCGGGGTCGGTGAGCAGTTCTTC
TRBD1	TRBV6-5	TRBJ1-2	.	CASRYTGGGGYTF	TGTGCCAGCCGATATACAGGGGGGGGTGGCTACACCTTC
TRBD2	TRBV5-4	TRBJ2-1	.	CASSPGLAEYNEQFF	TGTGCCAGCAGCCCAGGACTAGCTGAATACAATGAGCAGTTCTTC
.	TRBV19	TRBJ1-5	few	CASSIGGRTAQHF	TGTGCCAGTAGTATAGGGGGGCGGACGGCCCAGCATTTT
.	TRBV9	TRBJ1-3	.	CASSVGGFGNTIYF	TGTGCCAGCAGCGTAGGAGGGTTCGGAAACACCATATATTTT
TRBD1	TRBV14	TRBJ1-1	once	CASSPRRQGLNTEAFF	TGTGCCAGCAGCCCCCGACGACAGGGATTGAACACTGAAGCTTTCTTT
TRBD2	TRBV30	TRBJ2-2	.	CAWRVAGVNTGVMFF	TGTGCCTGGAGGGTAGCGGGAGTGAACACCGGGGTTATGTTTTTT
.	TRBV30	TRBJ2-3	.	CAWSVKPDTQYF	TGTGCCTGGAGTGTAAAACCAGATACGCAGTATTTT
TRBD2	TRBV6-5	TRBJ2-3	.	CASSFQGAGMGDTQYF	TGTGCCAGCAGTTTCCAAGGAGCGGGGATGGGGGATACGCAGTATTTT
TRBD1	TRBV29-1	TRBJ2-7	.	CSVEGTPGGEQYF	TGCAGCGTTGAAGGGACGCCAGGGGGCGAGCAGTACTTC
.	TRBV7-2	TRBJ2-7	.	CASSLGYSYEQYF	TGTGCCAGCAGCTTAGGCTACAGTTACGAGCAGTACTTC
TRBD1	TRBV28	TRBJ1-2	.	CASGYRGPNYGYTF	TGTGCCAGCGGCTACAGGGGGCCTAACTATGGCTACACCTTC
TRBD2	TRBV5-4	TRBJ2-3	.	CASSSSAGASTDTQYF	TGTGCCAGCAGCTCGTCAGCGGGAGCTAGCACAGATACGCAGTATTTT
.	TRBV20-1	TRBJ2-3	.	CSARFTDTQYF	TGCAGTGCCAGATTCACAGATACGCAGTATTTT
.	TRBV18	TRBJ2-5	once	CASSPRGSPEETQYF	TGTGCCAGCTCACCGCGCGGATCGCCTGAAGAGACCCAGTACTTC
.	TRBV18	TRBJ2-2	.	CASSPMAGVNTGELFF	TGTGCCAGCTCACCCATGGCAGGGGTGAACACCGGGGAGCTGTTTTTT
.	TRBV5-4	TRBJ2-6	once	CASSLNANSGANVLTF	TGTGCCAGCAGCTTGAACGCCAACTCTGGGGCCAACGTCCTGACTTTC
.	TRBV5-6	TRBJ2-6	once	CASSQVSRSPGANVLTF	TGTGCCAGCAGTCAAGTTAGCAGGTCGCCTGGGGCCAACGTCCTGACTTTC
TRBD1	TRBV11-3	TRBJ2-7	.	CASSLARTGGRKYF	TGTGCCAGCAGCTTAGCTAGGACAGGGGGGAGGAAGTACTTC
TRBD2	TRBV5-1	TRBJ2-1	.	CASSPGLAGVHEQFF	TGCGCCAGCAGCCCGGGACTAGCGGGAGTTCATGAGCAGTTCTTC
.	TRBV7-6	TRBJ2-5	.	CASSQQVPGGGETQYF	TGTGCCAGCAGTCAGCAAGTTCCGGGGGGCGGAGAGACCCAGTACTTC
TRBD2	TRBV13	TRBJ2-7	.	CASSKTSGDLSYEQYF	TGTGCCAGCAGCAAGACTAGCGGTGATCTCTCCTACGAGCAGTACTTC
TRBD2	TRBV14	TRBJ2-1	.	CASSQRTSGFLGNEQFF	TGTGCCAGCAGCCAGAGGACTAGCGGTTTTCTCGGTAATGAGCAGTTCTTC
.	TRBV6-5	TRBJ2-3	.	CASSYSVLQTDTQYF	TGTGCCAGCAGTTACTCGGTCTTACAGACAGATACGCAGTATTTT
.	TRBV13	TRBJ2-3	.	CASSSPFTDTQYF	TGTGCCAGCAGCTCCCCCTTCACAGATACGCAGTATTTT
TRBD1	TRBV10-2	TRBJ1-1	.	CATLTGGGQAFF	TGCGCCACTCTGACAGGGGGCGGGCAAGCTTTCTTT
TRBD1	TRBV5-8	TRBJ1-1	.	CASSYKWTGNMAFF	TGTGCCAGCAGCTATAAATGGACAGGGAATATGGCTTTCTTT